These 17 T cell receptor beta chains share one sample of origin, sequenced in a study of blood T cell repertoires in COVID-19. Method: immunoSEQ multiplex PCR; TCRdb's copy keeps in-frame clones and lacks some. This sample has 200,000 to 250,000 clones; over 75% occur once, and the top ten carry approximately 3.1%. The sequenced sample consisted of PBMCs or T cells enriched from blood (not recorded which). Source of these receptors: a woman aged 55-70 years who had recovered from COVID-19.

The chain uses TRBV5-1 and TRBJ2-2, with a tentative D call TRBD2 (5 bases). This CDR3 contains 16 residues. Germline values: CDR1 SGHRS, CDR2 YFSETQ. Trimming left V 4 bases short and J 0 bases short, with 13 bases between. In DNA, the CDR3 is TGCGCCAGCAGCGTCGCGGGTCAGGCGAACACCGGGGAGCTGTTTTTT. Residues: CASSVAGQANTGELFF.

This chain joins TRBV4-2 and TRBJ2-3, with 8 bases matching TRBD2. Germline lookup yields CDR1 LGHNA and CDR2 YNFKEQ. The CDR3 consists of 18 residues. V trimming: 4 bases; J trimming: 0 bases; junction bases outside the gene matches: 12. CDR3 bases: TGTGCCAGCAGCCCCCACTGGTTTACTAGCGGAAGCACAGATACGCAGTATTTT. This gives the protein CASSPHWFTSGSTDTQYF.

The chain recombines TRBV19 with TRBJ2-1; D possibly corresponds to TRBD2 (5 bases). The germline V and J ends were trimmed by 3 bases and 10 bases, with 13 bases remaining between them. The CDR3 contains 13 residues. Germline V gene sequence: CDR1 LNHDA, CDR2 SQIVND (reference sequence). The CDR3 loop is CASSMRGYGEQFF. The CDR3 nucleotides are TGTGCCAGTAGTATGCGCGGGTATGGCGAGCAGTTCTTC.

The V gene is TRBV10-3, the J gene TRBJ2-7; 8 bases match TRBD2. The V gene end was trimmed by 2 bases and the J gene end by 7 bases; junction bases not matched to a gene: 10. The germline gives CDR1 ENHRY, CDR2 SYGVKD. The CDR3 spans 15 residues. CDR3 nucleotides: TGTGCCATCAGTGAGCGGGAGGGAGCTGCCAGGGAGCAGTACTTC. It is translated as CAISEREGAAREQYF.

CDR3 DNA: TGTGCCAGCAGCTTAGATCCCCTTTATGACACTGAAGCTTTCTTT. It specifies CASSLDPLYDTEAFF. J is TRBJ1-1 and V is TRBV9; D is unclear. Trimming took 4 bases from V and 3 from J, leaving 16 bases between them. The CDR3 loop spans 15 amino acids. Germline V gene sequence: CDR1 SGDLS, CDR2 YYNGEE.

The rearrangement links TRBV7-9 to TRBJ2-2; TRBD1 matches 9 bases. Trimming took 6 bases from V and 6 from J; bases not matched to a gene: 8. CDR3 length equals 15 residues. Germline assignment: CDR1 SEHNR and CDR2 FQNEAQ (reference sequence). The chain's CDR3 is CASSSRDRVSGELFF. The CDR3 nucleotides are TGTGCCAGCAGTTCCCGGGACAGGGTATCCGGGGAGCTGTTTTTT. Supplemented by reference TRBV7-9 and TRBJ2-2, the full variable domain reads DTGVSQNPRHKITKRGQNVTFRCDPISEHNRLYWYRQTLGQGPEFLTYFQNEAQLEKSRLLSDRFSAERPKGSFSTLEIQRTEQGDSAMYLCASSSRDRVSGELFFGEGSRLTVL.

The chain is built from TRBV11-2 and TRBJ1-3; the D gene is possibly TRBD1 (6 bases). CDR3 length: 17 residues. CDR1 is SGHAT and CDR2 is FQNNGV in the germline V gene. With 0 bases removed from V and 0 bases from J, the gap between germline ends came to 12 bases. This CDR3 is CASSLDGGHNSGNTIYF. The CDR3 region has the DNA TGTGCCAGCAGCTTAGATGGGGGACATAACTCTGGAAACACCATATATTTT.

The V and J genes are TRBV2 and TRBJ2-7; D is unresolved. Trimming cost V 6 bases and J 0 bases, with 6 bases left between them. The V gene's germline CDR1 is SNHLY and CDR2 FYNNEI. The CDR3 loop spans 12 amino acids. The CDR3, as DNA: TGTGCCAGCAGCGACAACTCCTACGAGCAGTACTTC. Amino acid sequence: CASSDNSYEQYF.

The chain couples TRBV25-1 to TRBJ2-1; perhaps TRBD1 as D (6 bases). The CDR3 loop spans 15 amino acids. V shed 4 bases and J shed 2 bases, with 12 bases lying between them. The germline V gene has CDR1 MGHDK and CDR2 SYGVNS. Here the CDR3 DNA reads TGTGCCAGCAGTGGAATGACAGGACCCTACAATGAGCAGTTCTTC. Translated, it gives CASSGMTGPYNEQFF.

J is TRBJ2-5 and V is TRBV6-5, with D perhaps matching TRBD2 (6 bases). The CDR3 has 15 residues. Germline loops: CDR1 MNHEY, CDR2 SVGAGI. V lost 8 bases and J lost 2, with 18 bases in between. CDR3 bases: TGTGCCAGCGGGGACCGGGACTCGTGGCAAGAGACCCAGTACTTC. Its translation is CASGDRDSWQETQYF.

Turning to this clone: This sample includes further DNA sequences coding for the same CDR3. The chain recombines TRBV7-2 with TRBJ1-2; 7 bases align to TRBD1. Germline CDR1 reads SGHTA; CDR2 reads FQGNSA. V was clipped by 0 bases and J by 6 bases; unmatched bases: 1. There are 13 residues in the CDR3. CDR3 in DNA: TGTGCCAGCAGCTTAGCAACAGGGGATGGCTACACCTTC. Translation gives CASSLATGDGYTF.

The chain recombines TRBV10-3 with TRBJ1-5, with D perhaps matching TRBD1 (5 bases). This CDR3 spans 15 amino acids. Trimming removed 4 bases at V and 1 base at J, with 11 bases between. The V gene's germline CDR1 is ENHRY and CDR2 SYGVKD. CDR3 amino acids: CAISAAGISNQPQHF. The CDR3 coding sequence is TGTGCCATCAGTGCAGCAGGGATAAGCAATCAGCCCCAGCATTTT.

This clone was observed once. This chain uses TRBV19 with TRBJ1-5; no reliable D call. Germline V CDR1 and CDR2: LNHDA, SQIVND (reference sequence). The length of the CDR3 is 13 residues. The V gene lost 1 base and the J gene lost 8 bases, with 9 bases spanning the gap. The CDR3 DNA follows: TGTGCCAGTAGTATAGCCGTTTATGAGCCCCAGCATTTT. It encodes CASSIAVYEPQHF.

The rearrangement links TRBV4-1 to TRBJ1-5, with D perhaps TRBD1 (6 bases). Per the germline V gene, CDR1 is MGHRA and CDR2 is YSYEKL. V lost 3 bases, J lost 2 bases, and 8 bases lay in between. The CDR3 length is 14 residues. The CDR3 nucleotides read TGCGCCAGCAGCCAGCGGACAGGCAATCAGCCCCAGCATTTT. This gives the protein CASSQRTGNQPQHF.

The J gene is TRBJ1-5, the V gene TRBV24-1; possibly TRBD1 for D (6 bases). V dropped 12 bases and J dropped 6 bases, with 17 bases sitting between them. The CDR3 is 13 residues long. The germline V gene has CDR1 KGHDR and CDR2 SFDVKD. This CDR3 reads CAAYTGGSQPQHF. The CDR3 bases are TGTGCCGCCTACACGGGGGGCTCTCAGCCCCAGCATTTT.

In its sample, this clone was seen once. This sequence joins TRBV10-3 and TRBJ1-2; possibly TRBD1 for D (5 bases). Germline lookup yields CDR1 ENHRY and CDR2 SYGVKD. This CDR3 spans 16 amino acids. Trimming pared 4 bases from V and 1 base from J, leaving 16 bases between. This CDR3 is CAISVGVGTINYGYTF. The CDR3 nucleotides are TGTGCCATCAGTGTAGGGGTGGGGACTATTAACTATGGCTACACCTTC.

A few counts support this clone. The chain combines TRBV4-2 with TRBJ1-1, with D possibly being TRBD1 (6 bases). V lost 0 bases and J 4 bases, leaving 15 bases between the germline ends. Germline CDR1 is LGHNA and CDR2 is YNFKEQ. This CDR3 has 16 amino acids. The DNA for the CDR3 is TGTGCCAGCAGCCAAGATCGGGGGGCTGGGGCCACTGAAGCTTTCTTT. Translation gives CASSQDRGAGATEAFF.